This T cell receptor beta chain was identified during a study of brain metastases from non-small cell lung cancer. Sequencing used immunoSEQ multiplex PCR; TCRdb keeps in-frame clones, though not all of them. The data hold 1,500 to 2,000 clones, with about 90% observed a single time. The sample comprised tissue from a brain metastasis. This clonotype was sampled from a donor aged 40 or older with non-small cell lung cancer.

DNA of the CDR3: TGTGCCAGCAACCCACGCGGCGGGGGGGCAGGAGATACGCAGTATTTT. It codes for CASNPRGGGAGDTQYF. The chain joins TRBV7-6 to TRBJ2-3; 9 positions match TRBD2. Germline assignment: CDR1 SGHVS and CDR2 FNYEAQ. The CDR3 covers 16 residues. J was trimmed by 5 bases and V by 7 bases; bases with no gene match: 13. The complete variable domain, with remaining parts taken from reference TRBV7-6 and TRBJ2-3, reads GAGVSQSPRYKVTKRGQDVALRCDPISGHVSLYWYRQALGQGPEFLTYFNYEAQQDKSGLPNDRFSAERPEGSISTLTIQRTEQRDSAMYRCASNPRGGGAGDTQYFGPGTRLTVL.